There are many counts of the clone carrying this TCR beta chain. Its target is not known. The record originates from a study of breast tumors, draining lymph nodes, adjacent tissues. Germline V gene lookup returns CDR1 SQVTM and CDR2 ANQGSEA. CDR3 length: 13 residues. V was clipped by 4 bases and J by 0 bases, with 7 bases between them. A single record per CDR3 protein comes from TCRdb applying MiXCR to the multiplex PCR reads. The sample holds about 100,000 distinct CDR3 sequences, approximately 22% seen once. Samples came from axillary lymph nodes draining the breast cancer. General observations from the study: Compared with basal-like, luminal-like tumors shared significantly more repertoire with nontumor tissue.

The specimen was axillary lymph node tissue. The TCR comes from a female donor with breast cancer. Some clones in this sample may be carry-over from other donors' samples. The J gene is TRBJ1-3, the V gene TRBV29-1; D is perhaps TRBD1 (5 bases). The CDR3 nucleotides read TGCAGCGTTGGACAGAGCTCTGGAAACACCATATATTTT. Protein product: CSVGQSSGNTIYF.